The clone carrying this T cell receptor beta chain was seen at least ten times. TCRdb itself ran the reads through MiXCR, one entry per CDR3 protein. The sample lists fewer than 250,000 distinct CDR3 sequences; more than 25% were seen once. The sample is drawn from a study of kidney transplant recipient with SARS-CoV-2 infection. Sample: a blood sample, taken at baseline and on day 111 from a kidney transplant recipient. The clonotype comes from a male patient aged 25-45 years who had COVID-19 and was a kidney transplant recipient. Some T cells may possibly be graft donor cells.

The chain's CDR3 is CASSARDSFRKTYGYTF. The CDR3 region has the DNA TGTGCCAGCAGTGCTAGGGACAGCTTCCGAAAGACCTATGGCTACACCTTC. This sequence joins TRBV12-3 or TRBV12-4 and TRBJ1-2, with 7 bases identical to TRBD1. V was clipped by 5 bases and J by 4 bases; unmatched bases: 16. The CDR3 length is 17 residues.